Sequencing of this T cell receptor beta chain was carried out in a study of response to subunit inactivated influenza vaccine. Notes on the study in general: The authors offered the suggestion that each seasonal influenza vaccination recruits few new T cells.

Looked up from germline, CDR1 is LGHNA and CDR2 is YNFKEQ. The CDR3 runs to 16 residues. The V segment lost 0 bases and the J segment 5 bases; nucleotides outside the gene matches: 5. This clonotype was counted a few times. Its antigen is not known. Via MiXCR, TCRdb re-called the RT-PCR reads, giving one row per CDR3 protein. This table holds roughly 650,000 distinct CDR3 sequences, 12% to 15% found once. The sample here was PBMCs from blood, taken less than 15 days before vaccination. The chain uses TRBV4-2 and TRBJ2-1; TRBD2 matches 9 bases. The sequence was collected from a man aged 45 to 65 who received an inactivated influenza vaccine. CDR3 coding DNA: TGTGCCAGCAGCCAAGATCTGGGACTAGCACACAATGAGCAGTTCTTC. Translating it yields CASSQDLGLAHNEQFF.